These T cell receptor beta chains were read from a single sample in a study of T-cell reconstitution after alpha-beta-depleted transplantation in children. A single record per CDR3 protein comes from TCRdb applying MiXCR to the PCR reads. Of 670,000 or so distinct CDR3 sequences in the sample, roughly 13% are singletons; the top ten hold 0.79%. The sample in question was PBMCs, obtained before TCRalphabeta/CD19-depleted stem cell transplant. The receptors shown here come from a girl aged 2-15 years with congenital amegakaryocytic thrombocytopenia, due to receive a stem cell transplant. Each CDR3 is given with its conserved first and last residue. Each record gives: V gene, clone size, D gene, J gene, CDR3 DNA, CDR3 protein. D genes are given only for firm matches. Some rows mark clone size as missing; the rest say once, few, many or name a class of expanded clone.

TRBV7-9	few	.	TRBJ2-5	TGTGCCAGCAGCACCGTCGAGACCCAGTACTTC	CASSTVETQYF
TRBV20-1	.	.	TRBJ2-5	TGCAGTGCCAAGAGGGGGTCTCAAGAGACCCAGTACTTC	CSAKRGSQETQYF
TRBV5-6	many	.	TRBJ2-1	TGTGCCAGCAGCTTAACAGTCACGATCAATGAGCAGTTCTTC	CASSLTVTINEQFF
TRBV11-2	.	TRBD1	TRBJ2-2	TGTGCCAGCAGCCGTCAAAAGACAGGGGGCTTTACCGGGGAGCTGTTTTTT	CASSRQKTGGFTGELFF
TRBV12-3/TRBV12-4	many	TRBD2	TRBJ2-7	TGTGCCAGCAGTTACGGGACTAGCTTCGAGCAGTACTTC	CASSYGTSFEQYF
TRBV20-1	many	TRBD2	TRBJ2-1	TGCAGTGCTAGTGCGGGAGTGGGGAATGAGCAGTTCTTC	CSASAGVGNEQFF
TRBV5-1	many	.	TRBJ1-5	TGCGCCAGCAGCTTTGCAGTGGGGGAGCCCCAGCATTTT	CASSFAVGEPQHF
TRBV15	few	.	TRBJ2-7	TGTGCCACCAGCACAGGATTAGACTCCTCCCACGAGCAGTACTTC	CATSTGLDSSHEQYF
TRBV7-3	.	TRBD1	TRBJ2-1	TGTGCCAGCAGCTCTAAAAGGGGAGACAGGGCCTCCTACAATGAGCAGTTCTTC	CASSSKRGDRASYNEQFF
TRBV3-1	few	.	TRBJ2-1	TGTGCCAGCAGCCCCCGCGGGGCCCCGTGGAATGAGCAGTTCTTC	CASSPRGAPWNEQFF
TRBV14	.	TRBD1	TRBJ2-1	TGTGCCAGCAGCCAAGATTGGGCAGGGGGCAATGAGCAGTTCTTC	CASSQDWAGGNEQFF
TRBV12-3/TRBV12-4	many	TRBD1	TRBJ1-5	TGTGCCAGCAGCCTTCGGGACAGGTCTGATCCCCAGCATTTT	CASSLRDRSDPQHF
TRBV20-1	many	.	TRBJ2-5	TGCAGAGCAAGCCGAACCGGGGAGACCCAGTACTTC	CRASRTGETQYF
TRBV6-5	many	TRBD2	TRBJ2-5	TGTGCCAGCAGTTACTCACTAGCGGGGTTCCAAGAGACCCAGTACTTC	CASSYSLAGFQETQYF
TRBV29-1	many	TRBD2	TRBJ2-2	TGCAGCGTTGGACTAGCGGGACCGAACACCGGGGAGCTGTTTTTT	CSVGLAGPNTGELFF
TRBV5-1	many	.	TRBJ2-1	TGCGCCAGCACCCTGAACAATGAGCAGTTCTTC	CASTLNNEQFF
TRBV30	few	.	TRBJ1-2	TGTGCCTGGAGTGGGAGCGGCGGCTACACCTTC	CAWSGSGGYTF
TRBV10-2	few	TRBD1	TRBJ1-2	TGCGCCAGCAGTGAGACAGGGGTATTCTATGGCTACACCTTC	CASSETGVFYGYTF
TRBV29-1	many	.	TRBJ1-5	TGCAGCGTTGTAGTGACAGAGGATCAGCCCCAGCATTTT	CSVVVTEDQPQHF
TRBV3-1	few	.	TRBJ2-1	TGTGCCAGCAGCCATCCCCGACTTGATAAGAGCTACAATGAGCAGTTCTTC	CASSHPRLDKSYNEQFF
TRBV5-1	many	TRBD2	TRBJ2-1	TGCGCCAGCAGCCAACTAGCGTGGAGCTCCTACAATGAGCAGTTCTTC	CASSQLAWSSYNEQFF
TRBV7-9	few	TRBD2	TRBJ2-3	TGTGCCAGCAGCCCGCGACTAGCGGGGCAGGATACGCAGTATTTT	CASSPRLAGQDTQYF
TRBV20-1	many	.	TRBJ2-3	TGCAGTGCTGTTAGCGGATTGTGGACAGATACGCAGTATTTT	CSAVSGLWTDTQYF
TRBV12-3/TRBV12-4	few	.	TRBJ2-5	TGTGCCAGCAGTCCTACCGGGGCCGAAGAGACCCAGTACTTC	CASSPTGAEETQYF
TRBV6-5	many	.	TRBJ2-1	TGTGCCAGCAGTTACTCGAGAGACACAAACTATGGGAATGAGCAGTTCTTC	CASSYSRDTNYGNEQFF
TRBV6-1	few	.	TRBJ2-5	TGTGCCGCCCCAGACTGGGGTTTCCCAGAGACCCAGTACTTC	CAAPDWGFPETQYF
TRBV14	few	TRBD1	TRBJ1-1	TGTGCCAGCAGCCGGATCGACAGGGACACTGAAGCTTTCTTT	CASSRIDRDTEAFF
TRBV20-1	.	TRBD2	TRBJ2-2	TGCAGTGCAAGGGGGACTAGCGGTCCCGGGGAGCTGTTTTTT	CSARGTSGPGELFF
TRBV6-1	few	.	TRBJ2-5	TGTGCCAGCAGATCCTTCCAGAGGGTTGGGGAGACCCAGTACTTC	CASRSFQRVGETQYF
TRBV12-3/TRBV12-4	many	.	TRBJ1-5	TGTGCCAGCAGTTCCGACGGAGGACAACAGCCCCAGCATTTT	CASSSDGGQQPQHF
TRBV7-9	many	.	TRBJ2-3	TGTGCCAGCAGCTTAGGGGCGGGTCCGCAGTATTTT	CASSLGAGPQYF
TRBV20-1	few	TRBD2	TRBJ2-5	TGCAGTGCTAGAGGACTAGCGGGAGTCGGTCAAGAGACCCAGTACTTC	CSARGLAGVGQETQYF
TRBV30	.	.	TRBJ1-6	TGTGCCTGGAGTGCGGGGGTAGTAAATTCACCCCTCCACTTT	CAWSAGVVNSPLHF
TRBV5-1	few	.	TRBJ2-4	TGCGCCAGCAGCATCACAGGAGCCAAAAACATTCAGTACTTC	CASSITGAKNIQYF
TRBV5-1	many	.	TRBJ2-2	TGCGCCAGCAGCCCCTATGAACCCCCCGGGGAGCTGTTTTTT	CASSPYEPPGELFF
TRBV12-3/TRBV12-4	.	.	TRBJ2-2	TGTGCCAGCATCCTCAGCGGGTACACCGGGGAGCTGTTTTTT	CASILSGYTGELFF
TRBV20-1	many	.	TRBJ2-1	TGCAGTGCTAGAGTCTATCTCAGCTCCTACAATGAGCAGTTCTTC	CSARVYLSSYNEQFF
TRBV5-5	few	.	TRBJ1-1	TGTGCCAGCAGCTTACAGGAGGAGCGGTCGGCTTTCTTT	CASSLQEERSAFF
TRBV5-5	many	.	TRBJ2-1	TGTGCCAGCAGCCGTTCACAGGGCCGGTACAATGAGCAGTTCTTC	CASSRSQGRYNEQFF
TRBV11-2	few	TRBD2	TRBJ2-1	TGTGCCAGCAGCTTAATAGCGGGAGGGAACAATGAGCAGTTCTTC	CASSLIAGGNNEQFF
TRBV25-1	.	.	TRBJ2-5	TGTGCCAGCAGTGACTGGGCTGGTGGGGAGACCCAGTACTTC	CASSDWAGGETQYF
TRBV20-1	.	.	TRBJ1-5	TGCAGTGCTAGAGGTGGACGGAGTCTGGCTTCGGGGCCCCAGCATTTT	CSARGGRSLASGPQHF
TRBV27	many	TRBD2	TRBJ2-3	TGTGCCAGCAGTCCACACACCCTTTTCCGGGAGGGCACAGATACGCAGTATTTT	CASSPHTLFREGTDTQYF
TRBV13	.	TRBD2	TRBJ2-7	TGTGCCAGCAGCGTAAATTTAGCGGGAGTTTCCGAGCAGTACTTC	CASSVNLAGVSEQYF
TRBV7-2	many	.	TRBJ2-5	TGTGCCAGCAGCTCGGGACGGCGACAAGAGACCCAGTACTTC	CASSSGRRQETQYF
TRBV6-6	.	.	TRBJ1-4	TGTGCCAGCAGTTACCGGGGTAATGAAAAACTGTTTTTT	CASSYRGNEKLFF
TRBV7-9	few	.	TRBJ2-2	TGTGCCAGCAGCGATGAGAGCGGGGAGCTGTTTTTT	CASSDESGELFF
TRBV6-5	many	.	TRBJ2-7	TGTGCCAGCAGTTACTCGGACAGCTCCTACGAGCAGTACTTC	CASSYSDSSYEQYF
TRBV28	few	TRBD1	TRBJ2-6	TGTGCCAGCAGTTCCGGACAGGGCCGACTCTCTGGGGCCAACGTCCTGACTTTC	CASSSGQGRLSGANVLTF
TRBV20-1	many	TRBD2	TRBJ2-7	TGCAGTGCATATAATAGCGGGAGTGGGTACGAGCAGTACTTC	CSAYNSGSGYEQYF
TRBV7-2	.	.	TRBJ2-5	TGTGCCAGCAGCTCGGAAGTGGGTAAAGAGACCCAGTACTTC	CASSSEVGKETQYF
TRBV20-1	.	.	TRBJ2-7	TGCAGTGCTAGAGTTTCTGGGTCCCCCTCCTACGAGCAGTACTTC	CSARVSGSPSYEQYF
TRBV30	.	.	TRBJ2-2	TGTGCCATGGCTGGCGGGGAGCTGTTTTTT	CAMAGGELFF
TRBV20-1	once	.	TRBJ2-1	TGCAGTCCCCGAGTCGCGAGCGGCGCGATCGATGAGCAGTTCTTC	CSPRVASGAIDEQFF